This passage covers 15 T cell receptor beta chains from one sample sequenced in a study of CD8 T cells in ankylosing spondylitis. Whole-study results and caveats: Among TCR beta sequences, a motif of several highly homologous variants appeared characteristic of ankylosing spondylitis blood.

Their target antigens are unknown. TCRdb called the 5' RACE reads again in MiXCR, with one record for every CDR3 protein. Among around 100,000 distinct CDR3 sequences listed, more than 8.5% were seen once. The sequenced sample was blood, either unsorted or a sorted T cell fraction (not recorded which). The source of these receptors is a male donor with ankylosing spondylitis.

This clonotype appeared many times. The chain uses TRBV4-2 and TRBJ2-7; TRBD1 agrees at 7 bases. Unmatched junction bases numbered 15, after V lost 0 bases and J lost 7 bases. The CDR3 has 17 residues. The germline CDR1 and CDR2 sequences are LGHNA and YNFKEQ. CDR3 sequence: CASSQEPPQGELREQYF. For the CDR3, the DNA is TGTGCCAGCAGCCAAGAGCCCCCGCAGGGGGAACTACGGGAGCAGTACTTC.

This clonotype was observed at least ten times. The chain links TRBV20-1 to TRBJ2-7, with 9 bases that match TRBD2. The CDR3 consists of 13 residues. CDR1 is DFQATT and CDR2 is SNEGSKA in the germline V gene (reference sequence). V gave up 3 bases and J gave up 4 bases; unmatched junction bases: 4. In DNA, the CDR3 is TGCAGTGCTAGTAGCGGGAGTTTTTACGAGCAGTACTTC. Encoded protein: CSASSGSFYEQYF.

This clonotype was seen more than once but under ten times. This chain uses TRBV5-5 with TRBJ1-5, with a tentative D call TRBD1 (6 bases). Trimming left V 4 bases short and J 7 bases short, with 18 bases between. Per the germline V gene, CDR1 is SGHKS and CDR2 is YYEKEE (reference sequence). This CDR3 spans 15 amino acids. CDR3 bases: TGTGCCAGCAGCCTGAACGACAGGCTCGTCCAGCCCCAGCATTTT. This sequence encodes CASSLNDRLVQPQHF.

The V gene is TRBV15, the J gene TRBJ1-2, with 7 positions matching TRBD1. Trimming took 3 bases from V and 3 from J; bases not matched to a gene: 7. The CDR3 extends over 15 amino acids. Germline V CDR1 and CDR2: LNHNV, YYDKDF (reference sequence). CDR3 nucleotide sequence: TGTGCCACCAGCAGGGGTGACAGGGTGGACTATGGCTACACCTTC. It yields the protein CATSRGDRVDYGYTF.

This chain uses TRBV11-2 with TRBJ1-5, with TRBD1 matching 11 bases. CDR3 size: 15 residues. Trimming at V came to 5 bases and at J to 4 bases, leaving 4 bases not matched to a gene. Germline values: CDR1 SGHAT, CDR2 FQNNGV. The CDR3 loop is CASSTGTGGNQPQHF. The CDR3 DNA is TGTGCCAGCAGCACCGGGACAGGGGGGAATCAGCCCCAGCATTTT. Drawing the rest from reference TRBV11-2 and TRBJ1-5, the complete variable domain is EAGVAQSPRYKIIEKRQSVAFWCNPISGHATLYWYQQILGQGPKLLIQFQNNGVVDDSQLPKDRFSAERLKGVDSTLKIQPAKLEDSAVYLCASSTGTGGNQPQHFGDGTRLSIL.

The chain couples TRBV29-1 to TRBJ2-1, with TRBD1 matching 8 bases. The CDR3 runs to 15 residues. With 4 bases clipped from V and 4 bases from J, the junction kept 9 bases outside the gene matches. Germline CDR1 is SQVTM and CDR2 is ANQGSEA. The CDR3, as DNA: TGCAGCGTTGTGGGACCTGGACAGGGATACAATGAGCAGTTCTTC. This codes for CSVVGPGQGYNEQFF.

With respect to this clonotype: A much larger clonotype is one base distant, so this may be a read error. J is TRBJ1-1 and V is TRBV29-1; possible D gene TRBD1, 5 bases. Germline V gives CDR1 SQVTM, CDR2 ANQGSEA. Trimming removed 3 bases from V and 6 bases from J, with 11 bases in between. The CDR3 spans 12 residues. CDR3 nucleotide sequence: TGCAGCGTTGAGGTGGGGCAGCCTGAAGCTTTCTTT. It codes for CSVEVGQPEAFF.

This clonotype was counted many times. V usage is TRBV4-1 and J usage is TRBJ1-6; D is possibly TRBD1 (5 bases). Germline V CDR1 and CDR2: MGHRA, YSYEKL. The CDR3 extends over 17 amino acids. The V gene lost 3 bases and the J gene lost 7 bases, with 19 bases spanning the gap. CDR3 protein: CASSQGRGGARNSPLHF. The CDR3 DNA reads TGCGCCAGCAGCCAGGGACGAGGAGGCGCGAGAAATTCACCCCTCCACTTT.

This clonotype was counted ten times or more. This chain uses TRBV9 with TRBJ1-1, with 8 bases matching TRBD1. Losses at the gene ends were 0 bases for V and 1 base for J; bases not matched to a gene: 8. This CDR3 contains 17 residues. The V gene's germline CDR1 is SGDLS and CDR2 YYNGEE. The CDR3 sequence is CASSVEGQGGANTEAFF. The CDR3 nucleotides are TGTGCCAGCAGCGTAGAAGGACAGGGAGGTGCGAACACTGAAGCTTTCTTT.

This clonotype was observed a handful of times. The rearrangement links TRBV7-8 to TRBJ2-2; D ambiguous. The CDR3 consists of 13 residues. Looked up from germline, CDR1 is SGHVS and CDR2 is FQNEAQ. V was shortened by 3 bases and J by 5 bases, with 7 bases between the two germline ends. For the CDR3, the DNA is TGTGCCAGCAGCTTCTCGCGAACCGGGGAGCTGTTTTTT. Translating it yields CASSFSRTGELFF.

The chain joins TRBV4-2 to TRBJ1-2, with D hard to call. Germline-derived CDR1 and CDR2 are LGHNA and YNFKEQ. The CDR3 length is 13 residues. V lost 2 bases, J lost 4 bases, and 8 bases lay in between. For the CDR3, the DNA is TGTGCCAGCAGCCAACTACAGAGCTATGGCTACACCTTC. Its translation: CASSQLQSYGYTF.

Written as DNA, the CDR3 is TGTGCCAGCAGTTTATCTAGGGGGCTATATTCACCCCTCCACTTT. Its translation is CASSLSRGLYSPLHF. This sequence joins TRBV12-3 or TRBV12-4 and TRBJ1-6, with 7 bases fitting TRBD1. This CDR3 contains 15 residues. V shed 2 bases and J 8 bases; nucleotides not matched to a gene: 6.

This chain uses TRBV12-3 or TRBV12-4 with TRBJ2-1; 8 nucleotides align to TRBD2. V shed 6 bases, J shed 4 bases, and the junction held 20 bases outside the gene matches. The CDR3 consists of 19 residues. CDR3 loop: CASSQPLSGIPIQYNEQFF. CDR3 in DNA: TGTGCCAGCAGCCAACCCCTTAGCGGGATCCCCATCCAATACAATGAGCAGTTCTTC.

This clonotype was seen repeatedly, ten times or more. The genes are TRBV14 and TRBJ1-2, with 7 bases lining up with TRBD1. The germline gives CDR1 SGHDN, CDR2 FVKESK. Trimming took 3 bases from V and 5 from J; bases not matched to a gene: 6. The CDR3 is made up of 14 amino acids. CDR3: CASSQGGQPYGYTF. Written as DNA, the CDR3 is TGTGCCAGCAGCCAGGGGGGACAGCCTTATGGCTACACCTTC.

The sample holds many counts of this clonotype. The J gene is TRBJ2-3, the V gene TRBV7-9, with D unclear. The V gene lost 2 bases and the J gene lost 8 bases, with 14 bases spanning the gap. Germline V gene sequence: CDR1 SEHNR, CDR2 FQNEAQ (reference sequence). The CDR3 covers 14 residues. The CDR3 coding sequence is TGTGCCAGCAGCTTAACCCCGGAACCGGCTACGCAGTATTTT. Its protein product is CASSLTPEPATQYF.